The 24 T cell receptor beta chains listed next were all sequenced from one sample in a study of blood T cell repertoires in COVID-19. The repertoire was sequenced with immunoSEQ multiplex PCR; TCRdb's copy has only in-frame clones and lacks some. The sample has a few hundred thousand clones; around 83% are singletons. Sample: peripheral blood. Receptor source: a woman aged 45-65 years with acute or convalescent COVID-19.

The rearrangement uses TRBV5-1 and TRBJ1-1, with D perhaps TRBD1 (5 bases). Germline CDR1 reads SGHRS; CDR2 reads YFSETQ. Deletions cut 0 bases from V and 5 bases from J, with 8 bases between. CDR3 size: 13 residues. In DNA, the CDR3 is TGCGCCAGCAGCTTGGAAAAGGGGACTGAAGCTTTCTTT. Translation gives CASSLEKGTEAFF.

This clone was observed a single time. The rearrangement links TRBV4-2 to TRBJ2-7; a weak D match, TRBD2 (6 bases). Germline V gene sequence: CDR1 LGHNA, CDR2 YNFKEQ. This CDR3 has 13 residues. V was clipped by 0 bases and J by 7 bases, with 10 bases between them. CDR3 DNA sequence: TGTGCCAGCAGCCAAGAAGGGAGGAGGGAGCAGTACTTC. This gives the protein CASSQEGRREQYF.

The chain uses TRBV29-1 and TRBJ1-1, with 7 bases fitting TRBD1. Germline lookup yields CDR1 SQVTM and CDR2 ANQGSEA. The CDR3 length is 13 residues. V shed 5 bases, J shed 1 base, and the junction held 4 bases outside the gene matches. The CDR3 protein is CSVPQGPNTEAFF. For the CDR3, the DNA is TGCAGCGTTCCACAGGGGCCGAACACTGAAGCTTTCTTT.

The chain combines TRBV7-3 with TRBJ2-1; 7 bases agree with TRBD2. Germline lookup yields CDR1 SGHTA and CDR2 FQGTGA. This CDR3 comprises 17 residues. V trimming: 5 bases; J trimming: 3 bases; junction bases outside the gene matches: 13. In nucleotides, the CDR3 is TGTGCCAGCAGCCGAGCTTCGGGGGGAGGAATCTACAATGAGCAGTTCTTC. Residues: CASSRASGGGIYNEQFF.

V usage is TRBV9 and J usage is TRBJ2-5; tentative D call: TRBD1 (5 bases). The CDR3 is 14 residues long. Trimming left V 3 bases short and J 0 bases short, with 9 bases between. In germline, CDR1 is SGDLS, CDR2 YYNGEE. The DNA of the CDR3 is TGTGCCAGCAGCGGCCGACAGAACCAAGAGACCCAGTACTTC. Translated: CASSGRQNQETQYF.

The rearrangement joins TRBV5-5 to TRBJ2-3, with 7 bases fitting TRBD1. The CDR3 totals 13 residues. With 4 bases clipped from V and 5 bases from J, the junction kept 4 bases outside the gene matches. Looked up from germline, CDR1 is SGHKS and CDR2 is YYEKEE (reference sequence). The CDR3 spells CASSGTVGDTQYF. As DNA, the CDR3 is TGTGCCAGCAGCGGGACAGTGGGAGATACGCAGTATTTT.

This clone has just one count. The chain joins TRBV19 to TRBJ1-2; 7 bases are a match to TRBD1. CDR1 LNHDA and CDR2 SQIVND come from the germline V gene (reference sequence). With V trimmed by 4 bases and J by 5 bases, 13 bases remained unmatched. CDR3 length equals 16 residues. As DNA, the CDR3 is TGTGCCAGTAGTACCTACCGACAGGGAAGCGGATATGGCTACACCTTC. Its translation: CASSTYRQGSGYGYTF.

The rearrangement joins TRBV28 to TRBJ1-4, with D maybe TRBD1 (6 bases). Germline V gene data show CDR1 as MDHEN and CDR2 as SYDVKM. The CDR3 extends over 14 amino acids. The V gene lost 5 bases and the J gene lost 6 bases, with 13 bases spanning the gap. CDR3 DNA sequence: TGTGCCAGCAGTAAGGGGGGGCCCGATGAAAAACTGTTTTTT. Residues: CASSKGGPDEKLFF.

This chain links TRBV11-3 with TRBJ1-1; a weak D match, TRBD1 (6 bases). Looked up from germline, CDR1 is SGHNT and CDR2 is YENEEA. V shed 5 bases and J shed 11 bases, with 15 bases lying between them. This CDR3 contains 12 residues. The CDR3 DNA reads TGTGCCAGCAGCGCGCGCGCAGGGGAGGCTTTCTTT. This sequence encodes CASSARAGEAFF.

This chain uses TRBV7-3 with TRBJ1-1; D not resolved. In germline, CDR1 is SGHTA, CDR2 FQGTGA. The V end was cut by 4 bases, the J end by 0 bases, with 6 bases between. The CDR3 has 13 residues. CDR3 loop: CASSSYMNTEAFF. The CDR3 coding sequence is TGTGCCAGCAGCTCTTACATGAACACTGAAGCTTTCTTT.

CDR3 in DNA: TGTGCCAGTAGGAAGGGGGTAGGGAACTATGGCTACACCTTC. It encodes CASRKGVGNYGYTF. The genes are TRBV25-1 and TRBJ1-2, with a possible D match to TRBD1 (6 bases). CDR1 and CDR2 from the germline V gene are MGHDK and SYGVNS. The CDR3 is 14 amino acids. V lost 9 bases to trimming and J lost 2 bases, with 16 bases between them.

The rearrangement joins TRBV19 to TRBJ1-1; 10 bases line up with TRBD1. The CDR3 totals 14 residues. In germline, CDR1 is LNHDA, CDR2 SQIVND (reference sequence). The V and J ends lost 6 bases and 4 bases, in that order; junction bases with no gene match: 5. The CDR3 spells CASSRQGASTEAFF. CDR3 DNA: TGTGCCAGTAGCAGACAGGGGGCTAGCACTGAAGCTTTCTTT.

The chain combines TRBV6-5 with TRBJ1-1; D is unresolved. The CDR3 length is 14 residues. Trimming stripped 5 bases from V and 4 bases from J, with 14 bases between. Germline V lookup: CDR1 MNHEY, CDR2 SVGAGI. The CDR3, as DNA: TGTGCCAGCAGTCCACGCCAGGATGGCACTGAAGCTTTCTTT. Its protein is CASSPRQDGTEAFF.

The chain links TRBV7-9 to TRBJ2-3, with TRBD2 matching over 11 bases. J lost 4 bases, V lost 5 bases, and 8 bases had no gene match. The CDR3 is 16 amino acids. Germline V gene sequence: CDR1 SEHNR, CDR2 FQNEAQ (reference sequence). The CDR3 DNA follows: TGTGCCAGCAGCGAAGGCACTAGCGGGAGCCCAGATACGCAGTATTTT. Its protein is CASSEGTSGSPDTQYF. Filled out from reference TRBV7-9 and TRBJ2-3, the complete variable domain reads DTGVSQNPRHKITKRGQNVTFRCDPISEHNRLYWYRQTLGQGPEFLTYFQNEAQLEKSRLLSDRFSAERPKGSFSTLEIQRTEQGDSAMYLCASSEGTSGSPDTQYFGPGTRLTVL.

V usage is TRBV5-1 and J usage is TRBJ1-6; no reliable D call. The V gene lost 0 bases and the J gene lost 10 bases, with 14 bases spanning the gap. The germline V gene has CDR1 SGHRS and CDR2 YFSETQ. This CDR3 contains 15 residues. The CDR3 DNA sequence: TGCGCCAGCAGCTTGGCCGCCGGGAAGGAGTCACCCCTCCACTTT. The encoded protein is CASSLAAGKESPLHF. The entire variable domain, with the rest obtained from reference TRBV5-1 and TRBJ1-6, is as follows: KAGVTQTPRYLIKTRGQQVTLSCSPISGHRSVSWYQQTPGQGLQFLFEYFSETQRNKGNFPGRFSGRQFSNSRSEMNVSTLELGDSALYLCASSLAAGKESPLHFGNGTRLTVT.

The rearrangement links TRBV7-3 to TRBJ2-7; 7 bases are shared with TRBD1. V lost 5 bases to trimming and J lost 5 bases; unmatched junction nucleotides: 6. The CDR3 length is 13 residues. CDR1 SGHTA and CDR2 FQGTGA come from the germline V gene. CDR3 amino acids: CASSARDSHEQYF. Here the CDR3 DNA reads TGTGCCAGCAGCGCCCGGGACAGTCACGAGCAGTACTTC.

This rearrangement joins TRBV6-5 to TRBJ2-3; D is possibly TRBD1 (5 bases). CDR3 length: 15 amino acids. Germline CDR1 and CDR2: MNHEY and SVGAGI. The V end was cut by 6 bases, the J end by 0 bases, with 13 bases between. The CDR3 region has the DNA TGTGCCAGCAGAAGACAGTTCTCTAGCACAGATACGCAGTATTTT. This encodes CASRRQFSSTDTQYF.

The rearrangement joins TRBV7-2 to TRBJ1-1, with D uncertain. Trimming cost V 1 base and J 5 bases, with 11 bases left between them. Germline CDR1 SGHTA, CDR2 FQGNSA. The CDR3 runs 14 residues. The CDR3 coding sequence is TGTGCCAGCAGCTTAGAGGCGAGGTTGACTGAAGCTTTCTTT. It is translated as CASSLEARLTEAFF.

This chain uses TRBV6-4 with TRBJ1-2; possible D gene TRBD1, 5 bases. CDR1 MRHNA and CDR2 SNTAGT come from the germline V gene. The CDR3 has 12 amino acids. Trimming took off 9 bases at V and 8 bases at J, with 16 bases between the two ends. CDR3 residues: CASRKEGVGYTF. CDR3 coding DNA: TGTGCCAGTAGAAAGGAAGGGGTCGGCTACACCTTC.

This chain links TRBV2 with TRBJ1-2; D possibly corresponds to TRBD1 (5 bases). The CDR3 extends over 14 amino acids. Deletions cut 5 bases from V and 5 bases from J, with 15 bases between. Germline values: CDR1 SNHLY, CDR2 FYNNEI. The chain's CDR3 is CASSNGWTNYGYTF. CDR3 nucleotides: TGTGCCAGCAGTAATGGTTGGACAAATTATGGCTACACCTTC. The whole variable domain, remainder taken from reference TRBV2 and TRBJ1-2, is EPEVTQTPSHQVTQMGQEVILRCVPISNHLYFYWYRQILGQKVEFLVSFYNNEISEKSEIFDDQFSVERPDGSNFTLKIRSTKLEDSAMYFCASSNGWTNYGYTFGSGTRLTVV.

This rearrangement joins TRBV5-1 to TRBJ1-1; D may be TRBD1 (5 bases). The CDR3 contains 13 residues. V was clipped by 3 bases and J by 2 bases, with 8 bases between them. Germline V CDR1 and CDR2: SGHRS, YFSETQ. CDR3 nucleotides: TGCGCCAGCAGCTATAGGACAAACACTGAAGCTTTCTTT. This codes for CASSYRTNTEAFF.

The chain combines TRBV18 with TRBJ2-5, with 8 bases aligning to TRBD2. Germline V gene data show CDR1 as KGHSH and CDR2 as LQKENI. This CDR3 is 15 amino acids long. Unmatched junction bases numbered 11, after V lost 6 bases and J lost 5 bases. The CDR3 sequence: CASSPGPAGAETQYF. CDR3 bases: TGTGCCAGCTCTCCGGGGCCAGCGGGAGCCGAGACCCAGTACTTC.

The chain employs TRBV6-5 and TRBJ1-2, with 7 bases lining up with TRBD1. V was clipped by 5 bases and J by 4 bases; unmatched bases: 7. The V gene's germline CDR1 is MNHEY and CDR2 SVGAGI. The CDR3 length is 14 residues. CDR3 sequence: CASSTRGQVYGYTF. The DNA for the CDR3 is TGTGCCAGCAGTACTAGGGGGCAGGTCTATGGCTACACCTTC.

This chain connects TRBV2 to TRBJ2-2; 10 nucleotides align to TRBD2. The CDR3 is 16 amino acids. Germline values: CDR1 SNHLY, CDR2 FYNNEI. The V and J ends lost 4 bases and 3 bases, in that order; junction bases with no gene match: 5. The CDR3 loop is CASSVSGRLDTGELFF. In DNA, the CDR3 is TGTGCCAGCAGTGTTAGCGGGAGGCTGGACACCGGGGAGCTGTTTTTT.